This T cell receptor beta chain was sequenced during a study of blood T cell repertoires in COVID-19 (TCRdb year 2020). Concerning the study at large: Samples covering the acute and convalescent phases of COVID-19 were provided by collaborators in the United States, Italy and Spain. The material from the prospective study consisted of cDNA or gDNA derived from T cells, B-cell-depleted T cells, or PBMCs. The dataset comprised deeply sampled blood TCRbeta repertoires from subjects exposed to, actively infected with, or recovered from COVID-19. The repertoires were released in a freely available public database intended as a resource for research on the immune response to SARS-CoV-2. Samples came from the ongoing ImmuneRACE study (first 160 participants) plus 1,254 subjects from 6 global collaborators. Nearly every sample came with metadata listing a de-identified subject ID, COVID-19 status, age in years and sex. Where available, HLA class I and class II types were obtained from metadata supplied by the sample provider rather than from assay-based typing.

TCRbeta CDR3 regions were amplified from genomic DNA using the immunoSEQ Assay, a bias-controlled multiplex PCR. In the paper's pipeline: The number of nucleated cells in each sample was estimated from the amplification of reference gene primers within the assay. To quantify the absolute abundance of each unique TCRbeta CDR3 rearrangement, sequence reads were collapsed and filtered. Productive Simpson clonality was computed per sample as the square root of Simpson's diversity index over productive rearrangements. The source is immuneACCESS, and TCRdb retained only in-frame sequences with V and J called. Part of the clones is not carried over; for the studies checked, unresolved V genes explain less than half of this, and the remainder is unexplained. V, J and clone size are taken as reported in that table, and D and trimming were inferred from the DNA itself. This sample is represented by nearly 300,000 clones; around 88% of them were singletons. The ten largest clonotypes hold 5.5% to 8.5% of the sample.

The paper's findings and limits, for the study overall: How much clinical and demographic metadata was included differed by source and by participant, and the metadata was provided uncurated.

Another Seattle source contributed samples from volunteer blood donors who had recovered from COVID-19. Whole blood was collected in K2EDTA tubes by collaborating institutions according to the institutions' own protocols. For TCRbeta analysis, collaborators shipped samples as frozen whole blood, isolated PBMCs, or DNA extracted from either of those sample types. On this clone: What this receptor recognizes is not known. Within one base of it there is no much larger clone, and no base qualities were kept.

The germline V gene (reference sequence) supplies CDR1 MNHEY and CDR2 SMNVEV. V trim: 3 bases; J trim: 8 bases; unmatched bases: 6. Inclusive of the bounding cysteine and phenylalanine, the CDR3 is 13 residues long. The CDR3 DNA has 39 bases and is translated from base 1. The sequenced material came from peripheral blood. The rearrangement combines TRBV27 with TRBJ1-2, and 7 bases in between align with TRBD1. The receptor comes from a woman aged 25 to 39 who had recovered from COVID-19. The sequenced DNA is TGTGCCAGCAGTTTGGAGGGGGCGAGGGGCTACACCTTC. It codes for CASSLEGARGYTF.